This record covers a single T cell receptor beta chain. The germline CDR1 and CDR2 sequences are SNHLY and FYNNEI. The CDR3 has 14 amino acids. V lost 8 bases, J lost 0 bases, and 10 bases lay in between. The sample belongs to a study of control samples from healthy donors and cancer patients. Measured with immunoSEQ multiplex PCR; TCRdb has only the in-frame clones, and not every one. The sample gives 150,000 to 200,000 clones, around nine tenths of which show up once; more than 10% is in the top ten. The chain couples TRBV2 to TRBJ1-4, with unresolved D. The receptor's source is a man aged 30 to 45 in good health. Source material: blood. The CDR3 region is CASGRIATNEKLFF. The CDR3 nucleotides read TGTGCCAGCGGAAGGATTGCAACTAATGAAAAACTGTTTTTT.